Below are 23 T cell receptor beta chains sequenced from a single sample in a study of PD-L1 blockade in urothelial cancer. Documented time point: peripheral blood 6 weeks after treatment start. Sequencing was performed with immunoSEQ multiplex PCR; in TCRdb, only in-frame clones are kept and a portion is missing. The table records about 19,000 clones, approximately 80% of them present only once. The sequenced sample was PBMCs, obtained around atezolizumab (anti-PD-L1) treatment. The receptors here all came from a man aged 50 to 60 with urothelial cancer.

This chain connects TRBV27 to TRBJ2-3, with TRBD2 matching 13 bases. With V trimmed by 8 bases and J by 10 bases, 12 bases remained unmatched. Germline values: CDR1 MNHEY, CDR2 SMNVEV (reference sequence). This CDR3 has 15 residues. CDR3 residues: CASGQGLAGLLPQYF. For the CDR3, the DNA is TGTGCCAGCGGTCAGGGACTAGCGGGGCTCTTACCGCAGTATTTT.

The chain uses TRBV7-6 and TRBJ2-1; perhaps TRBD2 as D (6 bases). The germline V and J ends were trimmed by 5 bases and 0 bases, with 11 bases remaining between them. The CDR3 runs to 15 residues. CDR1 SGHVS and CDR2 FNYEAQ come from the germline V gene. Here the CDR3 reads CASSEGTYSYNEQFF. CDR3 nucleotides: TGTGCCAGCAGCGAAGGGACTTACTCCTACAATGAGCAGTTCTTC.

This chain's CDR3 is CATSRDRETQYF. The CDR3 DNA sequence: TGTGCCACCAGCAGAGATCGGGAGACCCAGTACTTC. V gene TRBV15 combines with J gene TRBJ2-5; D not resolved. V was trimmed by 0 bases and J by 5 bases, leaving 4 bases between them. Germline V gives CDR1 LNHNV, CDR2 YYDKDF (reference sequence). This CDR3 has 12 amino acids.

This clone was observed once. The V call is TRBV9, the J call TRBJ2-5, with D maybe TRBD2 (6 bases). Trimming cost V 1 base and J 5 bases, with 15 bases left between them. This CDR3 comprises 15 residues. Germline V lookup: CDR1 SGDLS, CDR2 YYNGEE. The CDR3 spells CASSVSGHHRETQYF. In nucleotides, the CDR3 is TGTGCCAGCAGCGTAAGCGGGCACCACAGGGAGACCCAGTACTTC.

The chain is built from TRBV9 and TRBJ2-1; tentative D call: TRBD2 (6 bases). This CDR3 has 17 amino acids. Trimming took 0 bases from V and 2 from J, leaving 15 bases between them. CDR1 and CDR2 from the germline V gene are SGDLS and YYNGEE. The CDR3 is CASSVGGFGGAYNEQFF. The CDR3 DNA follows: TGTGCCAGCAGCGTAGGGGGCTTCGGGGGAGCCTACAATGAGCAGTTCTTC.

This sequence joins TRBV11-3 and TRBJ2-2, with 7 nucleotides matching TRBD1. The germline CDR1 and CDR2 sequences are SGHNT and YENEEA. The trim removed 5 bases at V and 7 bases at J, leaving 7 bases unmatched. This CDR3 spans 14 amino acids. CDR3 protein: CASSHRGGVGELFF. In DNA, the CDR3 is TGTGCCAGCAGCCACAGGGGTGGTGTCGGGGAGCTGTTTTTT.

V and J are TRBV5-1 and TRBJ1-2; no clear D gene. Germline CDR1 reads SGHRS; CDR2 reads YFSETQ. CDR3 length: 17 amino acids. Between the trimmed V and J ends, which lost 0 bases and 2 bases, there was a span of 17 bases. The CDR3 sequence is CASSLVAVGGRNYGYTF. The CDR3 DNA sequence: TGCGCCAGCAGCTTGGTAGCCGTCGGCGGCCGAAACTATGGCTACACCTTC. The whole variable domain, remainder taken from reference TRBV5-1 and TRBJ1-2, is KAGVTQTPRYLIKTRGQQVTLSCSPISGHRSVSWYQQTPGQGLQFLFEYFSETQRNKGNFPGRFSGRQFSNSRSEMNVSTLELGDSALYLCASSLVAVGGRNYGYTFGSGTRLTVV.

The gene calls are TRBV4-2 and TRBJ1-1; D ambiguous. CDR1 is LGHNA, CDR2 YNFKEQ, per germline. V lost 0 bases and J lost 0, with 8 bases in between. The CDR3 loop spans 15 amino acids. The CDR3, as DNA: TGTGCCAGCAGCCAAGAATTTCAGGTGAACACTGAAGCTTTCTTT. This translates into CASSQEFQVNTEAFF.

The rearrangement uses TRBV5-5 and TRBJ2-7, with D possibly being TRBD2 (5 bases). The CDR3 has 16 residues. V lost 4 bases, J lost 5 bases, and 22 bases lay in between. Looked up from germline, CDR1 is SGHKS and CDR2 is YYEKEE (reference sequence). The CDR3 coding sequence is TGTGCCAGCAGCGACCCGCGGGTCTTAGGGAACCACGAGCAGTACTTC. Amino acids: CASSDPRVLGNHEQYF.

The gene calls are TRBV11-2 and TRBJ1-2; D is uncertain. The CDR3 has 13 residues. In germline, CDR1 is SGHAT, CDR2 FQNNGV. Trimming removed 5 bases from V and 6 bases from J, with 13 bases in between. CDR3 bases: TGTGCCAGCAGCCCCGCCCAGTCAGATGGCTACACCTTC. This encodes CASSPAQSDGYTF.

V usage is TRBV5-1 and J usage is TRBJ2-3; 10 positions agree with TRBD2. In germline, CDR1 is SGHRS, CDR2 YFSETQ. Trimming at V came to 2 bases and at J to 4 bases, leaving 4 bases not matched to a gene. The CDR3 has 15 residues. In DNA form, the CDR3 reads TGCGCCAGCAGCTTTAGCGGGAGGTCGGCAGATACGCAGTATTTT. Its protein is CASSFSGRSADTQYF.

This chain connects TRBV2 to TRBJ2-1, with TRBD1 identical over 7 bases. Trimming removed 8 bases from V and 7 bases from J; junction bases left unmatched: 8. The CDR3 is 13 residues long. Germline lookup yields CDR1 SNHLY and CDR2 FYNNEI. Written as DNA, the CDR3 is TGTGCCAGCCCGGGACAGTCCCTAAATGAGCAGTTCTTC. Translation: CASPGQSLNEQFF.

For the CDR3, the DNA is TGTGCCAGCAGCGCTAGCGGGAGGAACTACGAGCAGTACTTC. Amino acid sequence: CASSASGRNYEQYF. J is TRBJ2-7 and V is TRBV25-1; the match to TRBD2 covers 11 bases. Germline CDR1 and CDR2: MGHDK and SYGVNS. The CDR3 is 14 residues long. J gave up 3 bases and V 6 bases, and 4 bases lay outside the gene matches.

J is TRBJ2-3 and V is TRBV7-3, with D perhaps TRBD2 (5 bases). The V end lost 1 base, the J end lost 0 bases, and 17 bases lay between the germline ends. There are 18 residues in the CDR3. The germline V gene has CDR1 SGHTA and CDR2 FQGTGA. This CDR3 reads CASSLRRDSAPSTDTQYF. For the CDR3, the DNA is TGTGCCAGCAGCTTAAGACGGGATTCCGCCCCTAGCACAGATACGCAGTATTTT.

The chain carries TRBV11-2 and TRBJ1-1; tentative D call: TRBD1 (6 bases). The CDR3 is 14 residues long. Trimming removed 1 base at V and 3 bases at J, with 9 bases between. Germline lookup yields CDR1 SGHAT and CDR2 FQNNGV. CDR3 DNA sequence: TGTGCCAGCAGCTTAGCGACAGGATACACTGAAGCTTTCTTT. Translating it yields CASSLATGYTEAFF.

The chain joins TRBV27 to TRBJ1-1; 7 bases match TRBD1. Germline CDR1 and CDR2: MNHEY and SMNVEV (reference sequence). This CDR3 spans 13 amino acids. V dropped 2 bases and J dropped 9; count of bases not matched to a gene: 6. Written as DNA, the CDR3 is TGTGCCAGCAGTTTACGGGGGACAGCCCAAGCTTTCTTT. Its translation: CASSLRGTAQAFF.

The V and J genes are TRBV4-1 and TRBJ2-1; TRBD1 agrees at 8 bases. Trimming removed 2 bases from V and 4 bases from J; junction bases left unmatched: 13. Germline values: CDR1 MGHRA, CDR2 YSYEKL. This CDR3 is built from 18 residues. CDR3 DNA: TGCGCCAGCAGCCAACACTTTCAGGGGGCCAGTAGTTACAATGAGCAGTTCTTC. It yields the protein CASSQHFQGASSYNEQFF.

The chain combines TRBV6-1 with TRBJ2-2; TRBD1 matches 7 bases. The CDR3 covers 16 residues. V lost 4 bases, J lost 4 bases, and 9 bases stayed unmatched. CDR1 MNHNS and CDR2 SASEGT come from the germline V gene. CDR3 amino acids: CASSVGLRQGTGELFF. In nucleotides, the CDR3 is TGTGCCAGCAGTGTAGGTCTGAGACAGGGCACCGGGGAGCTGTTTTTT.

By share, this clone counts as medium-sized. The chain recombines TRBV5-8 with TRBJ2-5; TRBD2 matches 15 bases. From germline, CDR1 is SGHTS and CDR2 YDEGEE. With 4 bases clipped from V and 2 bases from J, the junction kept 6 bases outside the gene matches. The CDR3 extends over 17 amino acids. The CDR3 DNA is TGTGCCAGCAGCCCCGGACTAGCGGGGGGGGTACAAGAGACCCAGTACTTC. It translates to CASSPGLAGGVQETQYF.

The V gene is TRBV5-1, the J gene TRBJ1-2; tentative D call: TRBD1 (6 bases). CDR3 length equals 19 residues. The V gene's germline CDR1 is SGHRS and CDR2 YFSETQ. V was pared by 4 bases and J by 0 bases, with 25 bases between. The CDR3 DNA is TGCGCCAGCAGCCCGACCGACAGGCCAAGTGGTGGGGCTAACTATGGCTACACCTTC. This sequence encodes CASSPTDRPSGGANYGYTF.

This clone is medium-sized (0.01 to 0.1%). The V and J genes are TRBV4-1 and TRBJ2-1, with TRBD2 matching over 12 bases. CDR1 and CDR2 (germline): MGHRA, YSYEKL. The ends lost 4 bases at V and 6 bases at J; junction bases unmatched: 13. This CDR3 is built from 18 residues. This CDR3 reads CASSRPLRLAGGSNEQFF. CDR3 DNA sequence: TGCGCCAGCAGCCGCCCTCTGCGGCTAGCGGGAGGGTCCAATGAGCAGTTCTTC.

The CDR3, as DNA: TGTGCCAGCAGTTACGGGACTAGCGGGGCCCAAGAGACCCAGTACTTC. It translates to CASSYGTSGAQETQYF. The chain recombines TRBV6-5 with TRBJ2-5; TRBD2 agrees at 13 bases. This CDR3 region has 16 residues. The V gene end was trimmed by 2 bases and the J gene end by 1 base; junction bases not matched to a gene: 1. CDR1 and CDR2 from the germline V gene are MNHEY and SVGAGI.

The chain uses TRBV18 and TRBJ2-3; a weak D match, TRBD1 (6 bases). V was clipped by 4 bases and J by 0 bases, with 14 bases between them. Germline CDR1 KGHSH, CDR2 LQKENI. This CDR3 spans 16 amino acids. CDR3 amino acids: CASSLQGSSSTDTQYF. The DNA for the CDR3 is TGTGCCAGCTCACTGCAGGGGTCTTCTAGCACAGATACGCAGTATTTT.